This section outlines one T cell receptor (beta chain) sequence together with its context. Its antigen remains unknown. Sequenced by immunoSEQ multiplex PCR; TCRdb stores in-frame clones only, minus some. This table holds under 95,000 clones, about nine tenths found once. The CDR3 totals 13 residues. Germline CDR1 GTSNPN, CDR2 SVGIG (reference sequence). V lost 3 bases, J lost 6 bases, and 12 bases lay in between. These data are taken from a study of graft-versus-host responses after intestinal transplantation. The sequence was obtained from a human donor who was the organ donor for an intestinal transplant. This material consisted of unstimulated CD4+ T cells sorted from spleen or lymph node cells, taken before transplant. The gene calls are TRBV30 and TRBJ2-1; D is uncertain. Here the CDR3 reads CAWRNLGRNEQFF. The DNA for the CDR3 is TGTGCCTGGAGGAACCTTGGGCGCAATGAGCAGTTCTTC.